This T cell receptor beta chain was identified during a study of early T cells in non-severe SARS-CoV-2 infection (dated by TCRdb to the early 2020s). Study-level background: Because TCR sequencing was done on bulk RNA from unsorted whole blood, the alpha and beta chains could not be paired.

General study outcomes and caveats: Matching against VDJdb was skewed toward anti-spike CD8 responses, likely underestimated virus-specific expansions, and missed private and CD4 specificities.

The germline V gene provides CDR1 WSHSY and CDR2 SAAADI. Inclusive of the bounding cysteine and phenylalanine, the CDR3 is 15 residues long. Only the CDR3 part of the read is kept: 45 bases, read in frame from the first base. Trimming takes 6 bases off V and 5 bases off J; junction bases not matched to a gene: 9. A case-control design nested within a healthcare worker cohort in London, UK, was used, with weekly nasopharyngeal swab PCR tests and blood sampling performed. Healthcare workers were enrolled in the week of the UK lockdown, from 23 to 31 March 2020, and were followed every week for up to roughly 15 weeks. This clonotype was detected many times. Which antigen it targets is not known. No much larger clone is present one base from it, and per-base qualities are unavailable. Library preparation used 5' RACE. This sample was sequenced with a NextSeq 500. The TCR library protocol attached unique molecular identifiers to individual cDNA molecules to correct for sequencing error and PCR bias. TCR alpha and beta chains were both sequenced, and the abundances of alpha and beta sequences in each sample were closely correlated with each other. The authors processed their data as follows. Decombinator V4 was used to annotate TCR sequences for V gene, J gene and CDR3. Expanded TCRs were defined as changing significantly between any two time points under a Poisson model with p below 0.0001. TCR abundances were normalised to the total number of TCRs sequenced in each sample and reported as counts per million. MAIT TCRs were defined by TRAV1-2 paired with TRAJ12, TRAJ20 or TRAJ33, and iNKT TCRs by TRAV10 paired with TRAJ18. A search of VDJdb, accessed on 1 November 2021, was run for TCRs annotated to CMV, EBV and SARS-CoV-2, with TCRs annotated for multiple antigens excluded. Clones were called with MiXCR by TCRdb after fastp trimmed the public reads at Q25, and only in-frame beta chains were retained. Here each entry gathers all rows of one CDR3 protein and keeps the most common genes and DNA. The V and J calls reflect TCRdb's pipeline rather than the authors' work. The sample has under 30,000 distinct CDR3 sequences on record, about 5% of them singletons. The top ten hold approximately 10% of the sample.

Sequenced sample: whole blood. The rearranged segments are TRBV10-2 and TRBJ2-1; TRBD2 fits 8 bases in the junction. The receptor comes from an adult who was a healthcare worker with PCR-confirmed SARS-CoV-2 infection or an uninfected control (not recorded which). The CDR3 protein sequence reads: CASRDQAGAHNEQFF. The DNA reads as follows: TGCGCCAGCAGAGACCAAGCGGGGGCTCACAATGAGCAGTTCTTC.